This T cell receptor (beta chain) was observed in a study of T cells in Graves' hyperthyroidism and ophthalmopathy. Researchers defined stable Graves' hyperthyroidism as no ophthalmopathy progression within 18 months. Trimming removed 4 bases from V and 3 bases from J, with 17 bases in between. The CDR3 is 15 amino acids. CDR1 is SGHRS and CDR2 is YFSETQ in the germline V gene. The sample holds many counts of this clonotype. Regions amplified from RNA transcripts were the TCR beta CDR3 regions. First-round RT-PCR targeting the TCR CDR3 was performed with the HTBI primer set. Via MiXCR, TCRdb re-called the multiplex PCR reads, giving one row per CDR3 protein. The profile covers over 200,000 distinct CDR3 sequences, with approximately 20% appearing a single time and roughly two fifths taken by the ten largest.

The rearrangement uses TRBV5-1 and TRBJ2-7, with D possibly called TRBD1 or TRBD2 (7 bases each). The source of this sequence is a man aged 40-49 years with Graves' hyperthyroidism. Specimen: blood. The CDR3 bases are TGCGCCAGCAGCGAGGGGGGGACAGCTGACTACGAGCAGTACTTC. It encodes CASSEGGTADYEQYF. Full variable domain (outside the CDR3, taken from reference TRBV5-1 and TRBJ2-7): KAGVTQTPRYLIKTRGQQVTLSCSPISGHRSVSWYQQTPGQGLQFLFEYFSETQRNKGNFPGRFSGRQFSNSRSEMNVSTLELGDSALYLCASSEGGTADYEQYFGPGTRLTVT.